Listed below are T cell receptor beta chains from one sample, sequenced in a study of cytomegalovirus exposure and HLA in healthy donors. Clones were sequenced by immunoSEQ multiplex PCR, and TCRdb holds only the in-frame ones, with some missing. Of around 190,000 clones in the sample, 70% to 85% were seen once. Sequenced: PBMCs. The origin of the receptors is a man in his forties or fifties in good health and CMV-seropositive. Both conserved end residues are part of each CDR3. The D gene is left open where the match is weak. Part of the rows lack a size; the others show once, few, many or a class for expanded clones.

>TRBV2|once|12|TRBJ1-1|.
CASNGPGTEAFF
TGTGCCAGCAACGGCCCGGGGACTGAAGCTTTCTTT
>TRBV18|.|15|TRBJ2-5|TRBD2
CASSPREAGTETQYF
TGTGCCAGCTCACCAAGAGAAGCGGGAACTGAGACCCAGTACTTC
>TRBV5-8|few|14|TRBJ2-5|.
CASSKEGTEETQYF
TGTGCCAGCAGCAAGGAGGGGACAGAAGAGACCCAGTACTTC
>TRBV6-5|.|16|TRBJ2-5|TRBD1
CASSYSRTGGQETQYF
TGTGCCAGCAGTTACTCCCGGACAGGGGGCCAAGAGACCCAGTACTTC
>TRBV7-9|.|17|TRBJ2-7|.
CASSLAVGGSGFYEQYF
TGTGCCAGCAGCTTAGCCGTCGGCGGTAGCGGATTCTACGAGCAGTACTTC
>TRBV7-8|.|15|TRBJ2-3|.
CASSLRGGSTDTQYF
TGTGCCAGCAGCCTCAGGGGTGGTAGCACAGATACGCAGTATTTT
>TRBV2|.|14|TRBJ1-1|.
CASRADRTLGEAFF
TGTGCCAGCAGGGCCGACAGGACGCTCGGTGAAGCTTTCTTT
>TRBV11-2|.|16|TRBJ2-3|TRBD1
CASSLGTGGIADTQYF
TGTGCCAGCAGCTTGGGGACAGGGGGCATCGCAGATACGCAGTATTTT
>TRBV11-2|.|12|TRBJ2-7|.
CASSHGRYEQYF
TGTGCCAGCAGCCATGGCAGGTACGAGCAGTACTTC
>TRBV4-2|once|18|TRBJ2-1|TRBD2
CASSQDPPLAGVSNEQFF
TGTGCCAGCAGCCAAGACCCCCCACTAGCGGGAGTGTCTAATGAGCAGTTCTTC
>TRBV27|.|14|TRBJ2-5|.
CASSRDSYQETQYF
TGTGCCAGCAGTAGAGACAGCTACCAAGAGACCCAGTACTTC
>TRBV25-1|.|14|TRBJ1-2|.
CASSSPRSNYGYTF
TGTGCCAGCAGCTCCCCTCGCAGTAACTATGGCTACACCTTC
>TRBV5-1|once|16|TRBJ1-4|TRBD1
CASSVQGASANEKLFF
TGCGCCAGCAGCGTACAGGGGGCTTCGGCCAATGAAAAACTGTTTTTT
>TRBV5-4|few|15|TRBJ2-7|TRBD1
CASSFSGTVPHEQYF
TGTGCCAGCAGCTTCAGTGGGACAGTACCCCACGAGCAGTACTTC
>TRBV6-4|.|16|TRBJ2-1|TRBD2
CASSDRTSGRANEQFF
TGTGCCAGCAGTGACCGGACTAGCGGGAGGGCAAATGAGCAGTTCTTC
>TRBV21-1|many|14|TRBJ2-3|.
CASSRTGFTDTQYF
TGTGCCAGCAGTCGGACAGGCTTCACAGATACGCAGTATTTT
>TRBV9|.|14|TRBJ2-1|TRBD2
CASSRASGYNEQFF
TGTGCCAGCAGCAGGGCTAGCGGATACAATGAGCAGTTCTTC
>TRBV2|.|15|TRBJ2-7|TRBD2
CASSSSGGTSYEQYF
TGTGCCAGCAGTTCCAGCGGGGGGACTTCCTACGAGCAGTACTTC
>TRBV4-1|.|17|TRBJ2-3|TRBD2
CASSPLAGAVVTDTQYF
TGCGCCAGCAGCCCGCTAGCGGGGGCCGTCGTGACAGATACGCAGTATTTT
>TRBV27|.|15|TRBJ1-6|TRBD1
CASSWRTGGNSPLHF
TGTGCCAGCAGTTGGAGGACAGGGGGCAATTCACCCCTCCACTTT
>TRBV19|once|15|TRBJ1-5|.
CASSIPGGFSQPQHF
TGTGCCAGTAGTATTCCGGGAGGCTTTTCCCAGCCCCAGCATTTT
>TRBV9|once|16|TRBJ2-1|TRBD2
CASSAFLGLARNEQFF
TGTGCCAGCAGCGCCTTCCTCGGACTAGCAAGGAATGAGCAGTTCTTC
>TRBV4-1|few|15|TRBJ2-3|.
CASSQESLLTDTQYF
TGCGCCAGCAGCCAAGAATCCCTACTCACAGATACGCAGTATTTT
>TRBV2|.|14|TRBJ2-7|TRBD1
CASSEGTGDYEQYF
TGTGCCAGCAGTGAAGGGACAGGGGACTACGAGCAGTACTTC
>TRBV6-5|.|15|TRBJ2-5|TRBD1
CASSTSGGAGETQYF
TGTGCCAGCAGTACATCAGGGGGCGCGGGGGAGACCCAGTACTTC
>TRBV6-5|.|14|TRBJ2-2|TRBD1
CASSYNRGTGELFF
TGTGCCAGCAGTTACAACAGGGGGACCGGGGAGCTGTTTTTT
>TRBV18|.|16|TRBJ2-7|TRBD1
CASSPSLWDSSYEQYF
TGTGCCAGCTCACCAAGCCTCTGGGACAGCTCCTACGAGCAGTACTTC
>TRBV5-1|.|17|TRBJ2-3|.
CASSLAAHLMLTDTQYF
TGCGCCAGCAGCTTGGCAGCGCACCTCATGCTCACAGATACGCAGTATTTT
>TRBV7-9|once|17|TRBJ2-3|TRBD2
CASSPYLPAGGTDTQYF
TGTGCCAGCAGCCCTTATTTGCCAGCGGGGGGCACAGATACGCAGTATTTT
>TRBV6-5|few|14|TRBJ1-3|.
CASSYSGFGNTIYF
TGTGCCAGCAGTTACTCCGGGTTTGGAAACACCATATATTTT
>TRBV6-1|.|13|TRBJ1-1|.
CASRTTGNTEAFF
TGTGCCAGCAGGACCACAGGTAACACTGAAGCTTTCTTT
>TRBV7-9|.|16|TRBJ2-3|.
CASSLGAGPPADTQYF
TGTGCCAGCAGCTTAGGGGCGGGACCCCCCGCAGATACGCAGTATTTT
>TRBV11-3|.|13|TRBJ1-1|TRBD1
CASSLGRDREAFF
TGTGCCAGCAGCTTAGGACGGGACAGGGAAGCTTTCTTT
>TRBV4-2|.|18|TRBJ2-2|.
CASSQDQLAASGTGELFF
TGTGCCAGCAGCCAAGACCAACTAGCAGCCTCGGGCACCGGGGAGCTGTTTTTT
>TRBV6-6|.|14|TRBJ1-1|.
CASKPPRVGTEAFF
TGTGCCAGCAAACCCCCCAGGGTCGGCACTGAAGCTTTCTTT
>TRBV19|.|15|TRBJ2-1|TRBD1
CASCTLDRARNEQFF
TGTGCCAGTTGCACTTTGGACAGGGCTCGGAATGAGCAGTTCTTC
>TRBV4-1|.|14|TRBJ1-5|.
CASSQWGLDQPQHF
TGCGCCAGCAGCCAGTGGGGGCTGGATCAGCCCCAGCATTTT
>TRBV29-1|.|14|TRBJ2-7|TRBD1
CSVQAGTGGDEQYF
TGCAGCGTTCAGGCGGGGACAGGGGGCGACGAGCAGTACTTC
>TRBV9|once|15|TRBJ1-4|.
CASSVDGTSNEKLFF
TGTGCCAGCAGCGTGGATGGGACAAGTAATGAAAAACTGTTTTTT
>TRBV19|.|15|TRBJ2-5|.
CASSPNPGSKETQYF
TGTGCCAGTAGTCCTAATCCGGGATCAAAAGAGACCCAGTACTTC
>TRBV5-4|.|15|TRBJ2-2|.
CASMPPGDTTGELFF
TGTGCCAGCATGCCCCCAGGGGACACCACCGGGGAGCTGTTTTTT
>TRBV5-4|.|15|TRBJ2-1|TRBD2
CASSFTSGTYNEQFF
TGTGCCAGCAGCTTTACTAGCGGGACCTACAATGAGCAGTTCTTC
>TRBV2|.|13|TRBJ2-3|TRBD2
CASSLGRADTQYF
TGTGCCAGCAGTCTAGGGAGGGCCGATACGCAGTATTTT
>TRBV11-2|.|14|TRBJ1-4|.
CASTLDRLNEKLFF
TGTGCCAGCACCCTGGACAGACTTAATGAAAAACTGTTTTTT
>TRBV7-8|.|14|TRBJ2-1|TRBD1
CASSNRDRYNEQFF
TGTGCCAGCAGCAACCGGGACAGATACAATGAGCAGTTCTTC
>TRBV10-3|few|11|TRBJ2-7|.
CAISERYEQYF
TGTGCCATCAGTGAACGGTACGAGCAGTACTTC
>TRBV28|.|14|TRBJ1-2|.
CASSLGGDGYGYTF
TGTGCCAGCAGTTTAGGAGGGGACGGCTATGGCTACACCTTC
>TRBV6-6|.|15|TRBJ2-7|TRBD2
CASSFRLAATYEQYF
TGTGCCAGCAGTTTTCGACTAGCTGCGACCTACGAGCAGTACTTC
>TRBV5-1|.|15|TRBJ2-5|TRBD1
CASSTDRGIVETQYF
TGCGCCAGCAGCACAGACAGGGGGATTGTAGAGACCCAGTACTTC
>TRBV5-1|.|15|TRBJ1-3|.
CASSPWPGSGNTIYF
TGCGCCAGCAGCCCCTGGCCGGGCTCTGGAAACACCATATATTTT